These 25 T cell receptor beta chains originate from one sample sequenced in a study of shared clonotypes between healthy human individuals. The data were produced by immunoSEQ multiplex PCR, yet TCRdb's version contains in-frame clones alone and is incomplete. The top ten hold less than 0.25% of the sample, which has over 750,000 clones, about 97% seen once. Cells designated naive CD8 were CD45RO-negative and were positively selected for CCR7, with terminally differentiated effector memory CD45RA+ cells excluded. Specimen: naive CD8+ T cells sorted from blood. The receptor set was obtained from a man younger than 40 in good health.

This sequence joins TRBV29-1 and TRBJ2-7; 9 bases are a match to TRBD1. V shed 4 bases, J shed 6 bases, and the junction held 10 bases outside the gene matches. The CDR3 has 14 amino acids. Germline lookup yields CDR1 SQVTM and CDR2 ANQGSEA. The CDR3 loop reads CSVGRDRAFGEQYF. CDR3 bases: TGCAGCGTTGGAAGGGACAGGGCATTCGGCGAGCAGTACTTC.

The chain links TRBV7-9 to TRBJ2-2, with D tentatively TRBD1 (5 bases). The CDR3 spans 14 residues. CDR1 and CDR2 from the germline V gene are SEHNR and FQNEAQ (reference sequence). V was pared by 4 bases and J by 8 bases, with 14 bases between. CDR3 sequence reads: CASSYTTAPGELFF. Here the CDR3 DNA reads TGTGCCAGCAGCTATACGACAGCCCCAGGGGAGCTGTTTTTT.

The V gene is TRBV6-1, the J gene TRBJ2-7, with a tentative D call TRBD1 (5 bases). The V and J ends lost 3 bases and 0 bases respectively, with 15 bases between them. The CDR3 sequence is 16 residues long. In germline, CDR1 is MNHNS, CDR2 SASEGT. DNA of the CDR3: TGTGCCAGCAGTGACCCGTGGACACCTAGCTCCTACGAGCAGTACTTC. Its translation is CASSDPWTPSSYEQYF.

The CDR3 DNA reads as TGTGCCAGCAGCGGGCGGACTAGCGGGACGACAGATACGCAGTATTTT. Translated, it gives CASSGRTSGTTDTQYF. The V call is TRBV11-1, the J call TRBJ2-3, with 12 bases lining up with TRBD2. The V gene's germline CDR1 is SGHAT and CDR2 FQDESV (reference sequence). Losses at the gene ends were 5 bases for V and 3 bases for J; bases not matched to a gene: 6. This CDR3 comprises 16 residues. The variable domain in full, completed from reference TRBV11-1 and TRBJ2-3, reads EAEVAQSPRYKITEKSQAVAFWCDPISGHATLYWYRQILGQGPELLVQFQDESVVDDSQLPKDRFSAERLKGVDSTLKIQPAELGDSAMYLCASSGRTSGTTDTQYFGPGTRLTVL.

The genes are TRBV27 and TRBJ2-7; tentative D call: TRBD1 (5 bases). V gave up 6 bases and J gave up 2 bases, with 8 bases separating them. The CDR3 has 12 residues. The germline V gene encodes CDR1 MNHEY and CDR2 SMNVEV (reference sequence). As DNA, the CDR3 is TGTGCCAGCAGGCGGACAACCTACGAGCAGTACTTC. It codes for CASRRTTYEQYF.

The rearrangement uses TRBV29-1 and TRBJ2-1; 7 bases are shared with TRBD2. The CDR3 spans 16 residues. V was pared by 0 bases and J by 4 bases, with 9 bases of the junction left unmatched. The germline gives CDR1 SQVTM, CDR2 ANQGSEA. In DNA form, the CDR3 reads TGCAGCGTTGAAGACGTGGCGGGAGACGTTTACAATGAGCAGTTCTTC. Its translation: CSVEDVAGDVYNEQFF.

Worth noting for this clone: One end of the junction fails to match germline, which may point to a read error. The rearrangement uses TRBV7-7 and TRBJ1-1, with TRBD1 identical over 7 bases. Germline V CDR1 and CDR2: SSHAT, FNYEAQ (reference sequence). The CDR3 consists of 15 residues. Written as DNA, the CDR3 is TGTGCTAGCAGCCCCCTTTCACAGGGGTCAACTGAAGCTTTCTTT. As protein: CASSPLSQGSTEAFF.

This chain joins TRBV7-9 and TRBJ2-1; D gene ambiguous. This CDR3 has 12 residues. The germline V gene encodes CDR1 SEHNR and CDR2 FQNEAQ (reference sequence). V was clipped by 6 bases and J by 3 bases, with 6 bases between them. The CDR3 DNA is TGTGCCAGCAGAACCTACTACAATGAGCAGTTCTTC. This codes for CASRTYYNEQFF.

The rearrangement uses TRBV25-1 and TRBJ2-7; TRBD1 matches 8 bases. The V and J ends lost 8 bases and 7 bases, in that order; junction bases with no gene match: 10. CDR3 size: 13 residues. CDR1 is MGHDK and CDR2 is SYGVNS in the germline V gene. The DNA of the CDR3 is TGTGCCAGCGGTAGTGGCAGGGGGCGGGAGCAGTACTTC. This sequence encodes CASGSGRGREQYF.

This chain links TRBV9 with TRBJ2-1, with TRBD2 matching over 10 bases. After removal of 6 bases from V and 9 bases from J, the junction contained 12 bases not matched to a gene. CDR1 is SGDLS and CDR2 is YYNGEE in the germline V gene. The CDR3 is made up of 15 amino acids. This CDR3 reads CASNLAGDGIGEQFF. The CDR3 bases are TGTGCCAGCAACCTAGCGGGAGACGGAATAGGTGAGCAGTTCTTC.

The V gene is TRBV10-1, the J gene TRBJ2-7; D remains unclear. The germline gives CDR1 WNHNN, CDR2 SYGVQD (reference sequence). The germline V and J ends were trimmed by 0 bases and 4 bases, with 4 bases remaining between them. CDR3 length: 12 amino acids. CDR3 nucleotides: TGCGCCAGCAGTGAGTCCCAATACGAGCAGTACTTC. Translation: CASSESQYEQYF.

The chain recombines TRBV5-5 with TRBJ1-3; D call uncertain. Trimming took 2 bases from V and 4 from J, leaving 10 bases between them. This CDR3 comprises 14 residues. Looked up from germline, CDR1 is SGHKS and CDR2 is YYEKEE (reference sequence). This CDR3 is CASSLTVLGNTIYF. CDR3 nucleotide sequence: TGTGCCAGCAGCTTAACGGTCTTAGGAAACACCATATATTTT.

The chain couples TRBV10-3 to TRBJ2-7, with D perhaps TRBD1 (5 bases). Germline lookup yields CDR1 ENHRY and CDR2 SYGVKD. V gave up 4 bases and J gave up 2 bases, with 12 bases separating them. The CDR3 runs to 14 residues. The CDR3 coding sequence is TGTGCCATCAGTGCGGTCGGACAAACCTACGAGCAGTACTTC. It encodes CAISAVGQTYEQYF.

V gene TRBV6-6 combines with J gene TRBJ2-1; 7 bases fit TRBD1. The germline V gene has CDR1 MNHNY and CDR2 SVGAGI (reference sequence). The CDR3 contains 15 residues. The J segment lost 3 bases and the V segment lost 7 bases, leaving 9 bases of the junction unmatched. The CDR3 DNA reads TGTGCCAGCACGGGGCTCGCAGGGGGCTACAATGAGCAGTTCTTC. Protein: CASTGLAGGYNEQFF.

V gene TRBV7-9 combines with J gene TRBJ1-1; D not certain. Deletions cut 3 bases from V and 0 bases from J, with 5 bases between. The V gene's germline CDR1 is SEHNR and CDR2 FQNEAQ (reference sequence). The CDR3 totals 13 residues. CDR3 nucleotide sequence: TGTGCCAGCAGCTTCGGCCTGAACACTGAAGCTTTCTTT. It codes for CASSFGLNTEAFF.

The rearrangement uses TRBV4-3 and TRBJ2-3; D is ambiguous. This CDR3 is 13 amino acids long. Germline V gives CDR1 LGHNA, CDR2 YSLEER. V dropped 1 base and J dropped 6 bases, with 8 bases sitting between them. The CDR3 sequence: CASSQVQADTQYF. For the CDR3, the DNA is TGCGCCAGCAGCCAAGTCCAAGCCGATACGCAGTATTTT.

The chain employs TRBV27 and TRBJ2-1; no clear D gene. Germline CDR1 and CDR2: MNHEY and SMNVEV (reference sequence). This CDR3 region has 15 residues. The V gene lost 3 bases and the J gene lost 0 bases, with 9 bases spanning the gap. CDR3 DNA: TGTGCCAGCAGTTTGAGTCACAGCTCCTACAATGAGCAGTTCTTC. Translating it yields CASSLSHSSYNEQFF.

The rearrangement uses TRBV19 and TRBJ2-2, with D possibly TRBD1 on 5 matching bases. The germline V gene encodes CDR1 LNHDA and CDR2 SQIVND (reference sequence). The CDR3 runs 14 residues. Trimming shortened V by 5 bases and J by 5 bases, and 12 bases separated the two germline ends. CDR3 in DNA: TGTGCCAGTAGTCGTCAGGGTTATACCGGGGAGCTGTTTTTT. Translation gives CASSRQGYTGELFF.

The gene calls are TRBV7-2 and TRBJ2-7; D uncertain. CDR3 size: 12 residues. The germline gives CDR1 SGHTA, CDR2 FQGNSA. V lost 10 bases and J lost 1, with 11 bases in between. Here the CDR3 reads CATGGDSYEQYF. For the CDR3, the DNA is TGTGCCACCGGTGGGGATTCCTACGAGCAGTACTTC. The full variable domain, in which reference TRBV7-2 and TRBJ2-7 provide the parts outside the CDR3, is GAGVSQSPSNKVTEKGKDVELRCDPISGHTALYWYRQSLGQGLEFLIYFQGNSAPDKSGLPSDRFSAERTGGSVSTLTIQRTQQEDSAVYLCATGGDSYEQYFGPGTRLTVT.

The chain combines TRBV4-3 with TRBJ1-5; 9 nucleotides match TRBD1. V gave up 5 bases and J gave up 9 bases; unmatched junction bases: 8. The CDR3 loop spans 14 amino acids. In germline, CDR1 is LGHNA, CDR2 YSLEER. CDR3 loop: CASSEDRGRRPQHF. DNA for the CDR3: TGCGCCAGCAGCGAGGACAGGGGCCGCCGGCCCCAGCATTTT.

The CDR3 spells CTSVPTRPYQETQYF. DNA of the CDR3: TGCACCAGCGTCCCAACCAGACCGTACCAAGAGACCCAGTACTTC. The chain carries TRBV1 and TRBJ2-5. TRBV1 has pseudogene status. The CDR3 totals 15 residues.

V and J are TRBV4-1 and TRBJ2-1; D unresolved. Germline lookup yields CDR1 MGHRA and CDR2 YSYEKL. This CDR3 region has 15 residues. V gave up 5 bases and J gave up 6 bases, with 17 bases separating them. The CDR3 coding sequence is TGCGCCAGCAGCTATGGGCCAACACCCGGCAATGAGCAGTTCTTC. Protein product: CASSYGPTPGNEQFF.

The chain is built from TRBV9 and TRBJ1-2; D not certain. Germline V CDR1 and CDR2: SGDLS, YYNGEE. V lost 7 bases, J lost 8 bases, and 6 bases lay in between. This CDR3 is built from 9 residues. CDR3 region: CASGSGYTF. The CDR3 DNA follows: TGTGCCAGCGGAAGCGGCTACACCTTC.

The chain couples TRBV7-9 to TRBJ2-1, with D perhaps TRBD2 (5 bases). Germline CDR1 is SEHNR and CDR2 is FQNEAQ (reference sequence). The CDR3 extends over 12 amino acids. The ends were cut back, 4 bases at V and 10 bases at J, with 11 bases in the middle. The CDR3 nucleotides read TGTGCCAGCAGCTCTCGCGGGCGGGAGCAGTTCTTC. Translation: CASSSRGREQFF.

The V and J genes are TRBV14 and TRBJ2-4, with D unresolved. Germline lookup yields CDR1 SGHDN and CDR2 FVKESK. This CDR3 comprises 16 residues. V lost 1 base and J lost 0, with 10 bases in between. This CDR3 is CASSQVGPIAKNIQYF. DNA for the CDR3: TGTGCCAGCAGCCAAGTGGGCCCTATAGCCAAAAACATTCAGTACTTC.